Here is one TCR beta chain with its context. This sample stems from a study of shared clonotypes between healthy human individuals. Trimming pared 0 bases from V and 0 bases from J, leaving 9 bases between. CDR1 LGHNA and CDR2 YSLEER come from the germline V gene. The CDR3 consists of 15 residues. Clones were sequenced by immunoSEQ multiplex PCR, and TCRdb holds only the in-frame ones, with some missing. Of about 490,000 clones listed, around 78% are singletons. The V gene is TRBV4-3, the J gene TRBJ2-7; D remains ambiguous. The TCR sequence derives from a woman aged 40 to 55 in good health. Some clones in this sample may be carry-over from other donors' samples. Sequenced input: PBMCs. CDR3 in amino acids: CASSQDVRSSYEQYF. The CDR3 DNA follows: TGCGCCAGCAGCCAAGACGTGAGGAGCTCCTACGAGCAGTACTTC.